A single sample is the source of the 11 T cell receptor beta chains below, sequenced in a study of T cells in Graves' hyperthyroidism and ophthalmopathy. RNA transcripts were the template for amplifying TCR beta CDR3 regions. The HTBI set primed first-round TCR CDR3 RT-PCR. Each CDR3 protein is one row after TCRdb ran MiXCR on the multiplex PCR reads. The table includes approximately 720,000 distinct CDR3 sequences, roughly a sixth detected once. The sequencing sample was made of blood. The receptors originated from a woman aged 50 to 60 with Graves' hyperthyroidism that later progressed to Graves' ophthalmopathy.

This clonotype was found many times. The chain joins TRBV30 to TRBJ1-1; 7 bases map to TRBD1. Trimming at V came to 1 base and at J to 11 bases, leaving 7 bases not matched to a gene. CDR1 is GTSNPN and CDR2 is SVGIG in the germline V gene (reference sequence). The CDR3 is 12 residues long. CDR3 in amino acids: CAWSGQGGWAFF. CDR3 nucleotides: TGTGCCTGGAGTGGTCAGGGGGGTTGGGCTTTCTTT.

This clonotype has a count of ten or more. V is TRBV11-3 and J is TRBJ2-7; the D call may be TRBD1 or TRBD2 (5 bases each). Per the germline V gene, CDR1 is SGHNT and CDR2 is YENEEA. The CDR3 has 13 residues. V lost 5 bases to trimming and J lost 7 bases, with 15 bases between them. The CDR3 nucleotides are TGTGCCAGCAGCACGGGGCATGGGGAAGAGCAGTACTTC. It specifies CASSTGHGEEQYF.

This clonotype came up a few times. The chain joins TRBV29-1 to TRBJ2-2, with D unresolved. Germline V CDR1 and CDR2: SQVTM, ANQGSEA. The CDR3 has 14 amino acids. V was shortened by 5 bases and J by 0 bases, with 10 bases between the two germline ends. The DNA for the CDR3 is TGCAGCGTTCGTGCACCCGCGAACACCGGGGAGCTGTTTTTT. It yields the protein CSVRAPANTGELFF.

This clonotype was counted at least ten times. This sequence joins TRBV5-1 and TRBJ2-2; 10 bases match TRBD1. The germline CDR1 and CDR2 sequences are SGHRS and YFSETQ. Trimming cost V 4 bases and J 5 bases; bases outside gene matches: 5. The CDR3 contains 15 residues. The CDR3 region has the DNA TGCGCCAGCAGCAAGGACAGGGGGTGGACCGGGGAGCTGTTTTTT. Translation: CASSKDRGWTGELFF.

CDR3 coding DNA: TGTGCCACCAGTGATCGGACAGGGAGCTCCTACGAGCAGTACTTC. Protein: CATSDRTGSSYEQYF. This chain links TRBV24-1 with TRBJ2-7, with TRBD1 matching 8 bases. Germline assignment: CDR1 KGHDR and CDR2 SFDVKD. The CDR3 has 15 residues. The V segment lost 3 bases and the J segment 0 bases; nucleotides outside the gene matches: 3.

This clonotype was detected ten times or more. This chain connects TRBV7-6 to TRBJ2-1, with D unresolved. CDR3 length: 15 amino acids. V lost 4 bases and J 5 bases, leaving 15 bases between the germline ends. Germline V gives CDR1 SGHVS, CDR2 FNYEAQ. In DNA, the CDR3 is TGTGCCAGCAGCTCGTCAGAGACGGAAGACAATGAGCAGTTCTTC. Its translation is CASSSSETEDNEQFF. Together with reference TRBV7-6 and TRBJ2-1, the CDR3 gives the full variable domain: GAGVSQSPRYKVTKRGQDVALRCDPISGHVSLYWYRQALGQGPEFLTYFNYEAQQDKSGLPNDRFSAERPEGSISTLTIQRTEQRDSAMYRCASSSSETEDNEQFFGPGTRLTVL.

The chain employs TRBV7-3 and TRBJ2-5; 14 bases agree with TRBD2. Per germline, CDR1 SGHTA and CDR2 FQGTGA. The V segment lost 5 bases and the J segment 7 bases; nucleotides outside the gene matches: 6. The CDR3 has 15 residues. In nucleotides, the CDR3 is TGTGCCAGCAGCGCAGGACTAGCGGGGGGCGGGACCCAGTACTTC. Translating it yields CASSAGLAGGGTQYF. Using reference TRBV7-3 and TRBJ2-5 for the parts outside the CDR3, the full variable domain is GAGVSQTPSNKVTEKGKYVELRCDPISGHTALYWYRQSLGQGPEFLIYFQGTGAADDSGLPNDRFFAVRPEGSVSTLKIQRTERGDSAVYLCASSAGLAGGGTQYFGPGTRLLVL.

The chain couples TRBV6-6 to TRBJ1-5; D not certain. This CDR3 has 17 amino acids. With 0 bases removed from V and 0 bases from J, the gap between germline ends came to 12 bases. Germline V gives CDR1 MNHNY, CDR2 SVGAGI (reference sequence). The CDR3 sequence is CASSYSTGRASNQPQHF. In DNA, the CDR3 is TGTGCCAGCAGTTACTCGACGGGGAGAGCTAGCAATCAGCCCCAGCATTTT.

In this sample, this clonotype turned up many times. The chain links TRBV5-1 to TRBJ1-1, with 8 bases that match TRBD1. The germline gives CDR1 SGHRS, CDR2 YFSETQ. The V gene end was trimmed by 3 bases and the J gene end by 5 bases; junction bases not matched to a gene: 6. This CDR3 contains 14 residues. The CDR3 protein is CASSSDRGLTEAFF. As DNA, the CDR3 is TGCGCCAGCAGCTCCGACAGGGGCTTAACTGAAGCTTTCTTT. The full variable domain, its missing parts supplied by reference TRBV5-1 and TRBJ1-1, is KAGVTQTPRYLIKTRGQQVTLSCSPISGHRSVSWYQQTPGQGLQFLFEYFSETQRNKGNFPGRFSGRQFSNSRSEMNVSTLELGDSALYLCASSSDRGLTEAFFGQGTRLTVV.

The chain has TRBV6-2 or TRBV6-3 and TRBJ2-6; D is unclear. From germline, CDR1 is MNHEY and CDR2 SVGEGT. The CDR3 has 15 residues. V was shortened by 5 bases and J by 2 bases, with 10 bases between the two germline ends. The CDR3 reads CASSTLYPGANVLTF. In DNA form, the CDR3 reads TGTGCCAGCAGTACGCTCTACCCTGGGGCCAACGTCCTGACTTTC.

In its sample, this clonotype was seen many times. V and J are TRBV3-1 and TRBJ1-2; TRBD1 agrees at 9 bases. The CDR3 covers 13 residues. CDR1 is LGHDT, CDR2 YNNKEL, per germline (reference sequence). The trim removed 2 bases at V and 8 bases at J, leaving 3 bases unmatched. The CDR3 DNA reads TGTGCCAGCAGCCAAAGGACAGGGGAAGGCTACACCTTC. It codes for CASSQRTGEGYTF.